This passage covers 17 T cell receptor beta chains from one sample sequenced in a study of blood T cells in healthy people across ages. A second 7 to 11 cycle PCR used barcoded and J-beta primers. TCRdb passed the 5' RACE reads through MiXCR, listing each CDR3 protein once. Of hundreds of thousands of distinct CDR3 sequences listed, more than 45% are singletons. Sequenced: blood. These receptors originate from a woman older than 75 in good health.

This clonotype was found a few times. This chain joins TRBV7-8 and TRBJ2-7, with D maybe TRBD1 (5 bases). The V gene lost 5 bases and the J gene lost 3 bases, with 11 bases spanning the gap. The germline gives CDR1 SGHVS, CDR2 FQNEAQ. The CDR3 has 13 amino acids. The DNA of the CDR3 is TGTGCCAGCAGCAAACAGGCGGACTACGAGCAGTACTTC. Protein sequence: CASSKQADYEQYF.

With regard to this clonotype: One base away lies a much larger clone, so this may be a sequencing read error. V is TRBV24-1 and J is TRBJ2-1; 8 bases agree with TRBD1. The CDR3 is 16 residues long. CDR1 is KGHDR, CDR2 SFDVKD, per germline. DNA for the CDR3: TGTACCACCAGTGATCCCCGCAGGGGGCGGGAAAATGAGCAGTTCTTC. Translating it yields CTTSDPRRGRENEQFF.

This clonotype was detected only once. The chain carries TRBV29-1 and TRBJ1-2; possible D gene TRBD1, 5 bases. Per germline, CDR1 SQVTM and CDR2 ANQGSEA. V gave up 4 bases and J gave up 8 bases, with 14 bases separating them. The CDR3 runs 12 residues. CDR3 loop: CSVGVQGSGYTF. CDR3 nucleotides: TGCAGCGTTGGGGTTCAGGGATCCGGCTACACCTTC.

This chain joins TRBV5-1 and TRBJ2-5; no clear D. The J call could be wrong; TRBJ2-7 is a better fit for the DNA end. This CDR3 comprises 16 residues. The germline CDR1 and CDR2 sequences are SGHRS and YFSETQ. The CDR3 DNA follows: TGCGCCAGCAGCTTGGACATGGCTCAAAGCTCCTACGAGCAGTACTTC. Its translation: CASSLDMAQSSYEQYF.

As regards this clonotype: Being one base from a much bigger clone, this may be a read error. The chain is built from TRBV7-2 and TRBJ2-1, with 7 bases that match TRBD1. CDR1 SGHTA and CDR2 FQGNSA come from the germline V gene. The CDR3 length is 17 residues. The CDR3 DNA reads as TGTGCCAGCAACTTAAGGGGGCGAGGGCGCTCGTACAATGAGCAGTTCTTC. Its protein is CASNLRGRGRSYNEQFF. The full variable domain, completed using reference TRBV7-2 and TRBJ2-1, is GAGVSQSPSNKVTEKGKDVELRCDPISGHTALYWYRQSLGQGLEFLIYFQGNSAPDKSGLPSDRFSAERTGGSVSTLTIQRTQQEDSAVYLCASNLRGRGRSYNEQFFGPGTRLTVL.

This clonotype was observed at least ten times. This chain connects TRBV24-1 to TRBJ2-7, with D possibly matching TRBD1 (5 bases). Per germline, CDR1 KGHDR and CDR2 SFDVKD. The V gene lost 3 bases and the J gene lost 2 bases, with 10 bases spanning the gap. The CDR3 loop spans 14 amino acids. CDR3 amino acids: CATSDPDSPYEQYF. CDR3 nucleotides: TGTGCCACCAGTGATCCCGACAGCCCCTACGAGCAGTACTTC.

The V gene is TRBV7-2, the J gene TRBJ2-3; the D is unclear. V shed 5 bases and J shed 10 bases, with 10 bases lying between them. Germline CDR1 and CDR2: SGHTA and FQGNSA. The CDR3 loop spans 11 amino acids. CDR3 amino acids: CASSRTDAQYF. The CDR3 nucleotides are TGTGCCAGCAGCCGTACGGATGCGCAGTATTTT.

This rearrangement joins TRBV20-1 to TRBJ2-3, with 15 bases aligning to TRBD2. The CDR3 contains 16 residues. CDR1 and CDR2 from the germline V gene are DFQATT and SNEGSKA (reference sequence). The DNA for the CDR3 is TGCAGCGCCCGCGGGACTAGCGGGGGGTCCACAGATACGCAGTATTTT. This gives the protein CSARGTSGGSTDTQYF.

Many counts were recorded for this clonotype. CDR3 DNA sequence: TGTGCCAGCAGCCCAAACCAGGGGAATGAGCAGTTCTTC. Protein: CASSPNQGNEQFF. The rearrangement links TRBV7-3 to TRBJ2-1; TRBD1 might be the D (6 bases). Germline loops: CDR1 SGHTA, CDR2 FQGTGA. V lost 5 bases and J 7 bases, leaving 12 bases between the germline ends. This CDR3 region has 13 residues.

This clonotype was recorded at least ten times. V gene TRBV6-6 combines with J gene TRBJ1-6; weak D call: TRBD1 (6 bases). CDR3 size: 15 residues. The germline gives CDR1 MNHNY, CDR2 SVGAGI (reference sequence). V shed 7 bases and J shed 14 bases, with 24 bases lying between them. CDR3 DNA sequence: TGTGCCAGCACACAATCCGGAGCGGGGGCAAAGGCCCTCCACTTT. Residues: CASTQSGAGAKALHF.

The chain recombines TRBV19 with TRBJ2-5, with 10 nucleotides matching TRBD1. The junction had 9 bases not matched to a gene; V was cut back by 9 bases and J by 11 bases. Germline CDR1 is LNHDA and CDR2 is SQIVND (reference sequence). The CDR3 has 12 residues. CDR3 nucleotide sequence: TGTGCCAGCCGGGACAGGGGCAATGAGCAGTACTTC. It translates to CASRDRGNEQYF. The full variable domain, rest sourced from reference TRBV19 and TRBJ2-5, is DGGITQSPKYLFRKEGQNVTLSCEQNLNHDAMYWYRQDPGQGLRLIYYSQIVNDFQKGDIAEGYSVSREKKESFPLTVTSAQKNPTAFYLCASRDRGNEQYFGPGTRLLVL.

This chain connects TRBV20-1 to TRBJ2-7, with 8 bases aligning to TRBD2. The V and J ends lost 5 bases and 2 bases, in that order; junction bases with no gene match: 8. The CDR3 is 14 residues long. Germline V gives CDR1 DFQATT, CDR2 SNEGSKA (reference sequence). CDR3 sequence (DNA): TGCAGTGCTCCCATAGCGGGGATAACCTACGAGCAGTACTTC. Translated: CSAPIAGITYEQYF.

This clonotype was detected ten times or more. V gene TRBV6-5 combines with J gene TRBJ1-5; 9 positions agree with TRBD1. V was clipped by 5 bases and J by 6 bases; unmatched bases: 8. Germline CDR1 and CDR2: MNHEY and SVGAGI. The CDR3 sequence is 15 residues long. DNA for the CDR3: TGTGCCAGCAGTCGCGCGGACAGGGGAGGTCAGCCCCAGCATTTT. As protein: CASSRADRGGQPQHF.

This clonotype was detected ten times or more. The genes are TRBV28 and TRBJ2-3, with TRBD2 identical over 12 bases. V lost 3 bases, J lost 5 bases, and 9 bases stayed unmatched. In germline, CDR1 is MDHEN, CDR2 SYDVKM. The CDR3 length is 17 residues. The CDR3 bases are TGTGCCAGCAGTTTGGCTAGCGGGAGGGCCAAGGGAGATACGCAGTATTTT. This sequence encodes CASSLASGRAKGDTQYF.

The CDR3 here is CSGRTSEETQYF. The CDR3 nucleotides read TGCAGCGGGCGGACTAGCGAAGAGACCCAGTACTTC. The chain uses TRBV29-1 and TRBJ2-5; 9 bases fit TRBD2. CDR3 size: 12 residues. CDR1 is SQVTM and CDR2 is ANQGSEA in the germline V gene. With 7 bases clipped from V and 3 bases from J, the junction kept 3 bases outside the gene matches.

This clonotype was seen only once. The V gene is TRBV3-1, the J gene TRBJ2-7; no reliable D call. Germline CDR1 and CDR2: LGHDT and YNNKEL (reference sequence). V was clipped by 0 bases and J by 2 bases, with 8 bases between them. The CDR3 covers 14 residues. The CDR3 here is CASSQDQPPYEQYF. The CDR3, as DNA: TGTGCCAGCAGCCAAGATCAGCCTCCCTACGAGCAGTACTTC.

In this sample, this clonotype turned up many times. The V call is TRBV29-1, the J call TRBJ2-5, with 7 bases aligning to TRBD1. V dropped 5 bases and J dropped 5; count of bases not matched to a gene: 2. CDR3 size: 11 residues. CDR1 is SQVTM, CDR2 ANQGSEA, per germline. The CDR3 protein is CSVLRGETQYF. Here the CDR3 DNA reads TGCAGCGTTCTCAGGGGGGAGACCCAGTACTTC.